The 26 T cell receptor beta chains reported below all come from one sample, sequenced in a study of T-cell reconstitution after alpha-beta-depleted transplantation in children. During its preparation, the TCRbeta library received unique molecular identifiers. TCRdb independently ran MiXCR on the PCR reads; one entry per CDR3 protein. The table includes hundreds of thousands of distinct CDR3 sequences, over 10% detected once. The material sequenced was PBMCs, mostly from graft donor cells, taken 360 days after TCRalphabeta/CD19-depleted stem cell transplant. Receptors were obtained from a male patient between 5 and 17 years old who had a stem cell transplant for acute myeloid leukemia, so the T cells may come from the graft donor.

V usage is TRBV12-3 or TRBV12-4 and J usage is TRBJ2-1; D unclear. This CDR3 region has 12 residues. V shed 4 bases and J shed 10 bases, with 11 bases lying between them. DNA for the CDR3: TGTGCCAGCAGTTGGTTGGAAGGAGAGCAGTTCTTC. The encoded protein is CASSWLEGEQFF.

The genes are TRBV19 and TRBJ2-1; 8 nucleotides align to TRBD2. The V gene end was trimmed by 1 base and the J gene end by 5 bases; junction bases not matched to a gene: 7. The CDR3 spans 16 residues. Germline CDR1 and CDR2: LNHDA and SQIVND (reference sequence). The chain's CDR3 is CASSIGPSGLNNEQFF. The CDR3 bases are TGTGCCAGTAGTATAGGGCCTAGCGGGTTGAACAATGAGCAGTTCTTC.

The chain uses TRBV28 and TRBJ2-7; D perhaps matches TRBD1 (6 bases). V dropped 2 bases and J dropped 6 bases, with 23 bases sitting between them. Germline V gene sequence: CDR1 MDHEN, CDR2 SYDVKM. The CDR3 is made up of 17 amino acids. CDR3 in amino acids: CASSLVSSGRGRPEQYF. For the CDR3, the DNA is TGTGCCAGCAGTTTAGTTTCTTCGGGCAGGGGACGGCCCGAGCAGTACTTC.

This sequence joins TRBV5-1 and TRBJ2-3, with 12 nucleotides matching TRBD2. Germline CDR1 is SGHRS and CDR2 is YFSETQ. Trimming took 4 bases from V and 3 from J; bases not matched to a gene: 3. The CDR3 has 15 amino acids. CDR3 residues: CASSHGLAGTDTQYF. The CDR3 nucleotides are TGCGCCAGCAGCCACGGACTAGCGGGGACAGATACGCAGTATTTT.

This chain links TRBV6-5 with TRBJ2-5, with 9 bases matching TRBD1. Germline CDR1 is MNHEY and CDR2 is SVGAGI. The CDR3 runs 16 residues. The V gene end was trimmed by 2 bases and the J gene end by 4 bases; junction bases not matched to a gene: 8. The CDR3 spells CASSYGTGGKGETQYF. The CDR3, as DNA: TGTGCCAGCAGTTACGGCACAGGGGGCAAGGGAGAGACCCAGTACTTC.

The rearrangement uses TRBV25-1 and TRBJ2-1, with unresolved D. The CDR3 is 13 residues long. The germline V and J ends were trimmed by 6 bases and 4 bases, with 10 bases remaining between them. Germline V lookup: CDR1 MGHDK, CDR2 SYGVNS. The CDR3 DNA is TGTGCCAGCAGACTTGGTGGATACAATGAGCAGTTCTTC. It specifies CASRLGGYNEQFF.

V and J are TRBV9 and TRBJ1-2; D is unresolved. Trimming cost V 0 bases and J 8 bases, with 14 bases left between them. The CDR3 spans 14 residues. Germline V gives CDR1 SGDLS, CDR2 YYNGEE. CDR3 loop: CASSVVPGSRGYTF. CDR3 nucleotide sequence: TGTGCCAGCAGCGTAGTCCCGGGGAGCCGGGGCTACACCTTC.

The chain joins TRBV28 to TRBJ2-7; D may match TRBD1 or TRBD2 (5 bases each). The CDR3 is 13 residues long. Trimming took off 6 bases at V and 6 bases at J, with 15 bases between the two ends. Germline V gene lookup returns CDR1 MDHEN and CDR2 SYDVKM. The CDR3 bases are TGTGCCAGCAGCACCGGGACCGCCCGCGAGCAGTACTTC. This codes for CASSTGTAREQYF.

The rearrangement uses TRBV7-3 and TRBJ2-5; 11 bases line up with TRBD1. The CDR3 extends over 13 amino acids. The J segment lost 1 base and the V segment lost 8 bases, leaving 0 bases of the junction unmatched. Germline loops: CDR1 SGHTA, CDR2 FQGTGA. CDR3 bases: TGTGCCAGCGGGACAGGGGGCCAAGAGACCCAGTACTTC. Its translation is CASGTGGQETQYF.

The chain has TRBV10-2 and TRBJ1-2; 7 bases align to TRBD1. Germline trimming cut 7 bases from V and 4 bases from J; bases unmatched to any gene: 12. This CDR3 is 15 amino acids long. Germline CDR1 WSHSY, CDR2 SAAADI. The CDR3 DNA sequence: TGCGCCAGCACTAGTAAGACAGGGCCCTTCTATGGCTACACCTTC. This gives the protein CASTSKTGPFYGYTF.

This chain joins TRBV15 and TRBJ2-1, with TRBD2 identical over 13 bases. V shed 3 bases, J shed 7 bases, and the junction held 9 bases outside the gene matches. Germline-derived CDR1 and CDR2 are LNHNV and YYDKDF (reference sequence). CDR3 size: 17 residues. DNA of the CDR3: TGTGCCACCAGCAGCATCCGACGGACTAGCGGGAGAAATGAGCAGTTCTTC. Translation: CATSSIRRTSGRNEQFF.

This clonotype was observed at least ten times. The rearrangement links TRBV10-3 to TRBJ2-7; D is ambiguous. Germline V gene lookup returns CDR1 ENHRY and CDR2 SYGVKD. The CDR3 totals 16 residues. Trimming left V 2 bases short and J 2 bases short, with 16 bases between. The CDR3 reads CAISEVYLKNAYEQYF. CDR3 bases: TGTGCCATCAGTGAGGTGTACCTAAAGAATGCCTACGAGCAGTACTTC.

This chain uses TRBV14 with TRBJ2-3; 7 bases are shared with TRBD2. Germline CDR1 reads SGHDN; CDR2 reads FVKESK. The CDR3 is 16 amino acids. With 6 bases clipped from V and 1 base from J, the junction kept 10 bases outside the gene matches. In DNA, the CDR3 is TGTGCCAGCAGTCAAACAGCGGGGTCGGGCACAGATACGCAGTATTTT. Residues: CASSQTAGSGTDTQYF.

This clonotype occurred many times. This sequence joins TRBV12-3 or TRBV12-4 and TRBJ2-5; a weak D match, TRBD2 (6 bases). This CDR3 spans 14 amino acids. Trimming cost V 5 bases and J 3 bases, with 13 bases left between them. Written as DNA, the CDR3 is TGTGCCAGCAGTCTACGGGCTAGCGAAGAGACCCAGTACTTC. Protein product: CASSLRASEETQYF.

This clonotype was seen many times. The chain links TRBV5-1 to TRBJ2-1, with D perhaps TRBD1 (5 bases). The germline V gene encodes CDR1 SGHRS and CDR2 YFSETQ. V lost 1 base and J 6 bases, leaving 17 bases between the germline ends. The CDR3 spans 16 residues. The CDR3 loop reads CASSLNPGYRGNEQFF. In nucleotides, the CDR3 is TGCGCCAGCAGCTTGAATCCGGGTTATAGGGGCAATGAGCAGTTCTTC.

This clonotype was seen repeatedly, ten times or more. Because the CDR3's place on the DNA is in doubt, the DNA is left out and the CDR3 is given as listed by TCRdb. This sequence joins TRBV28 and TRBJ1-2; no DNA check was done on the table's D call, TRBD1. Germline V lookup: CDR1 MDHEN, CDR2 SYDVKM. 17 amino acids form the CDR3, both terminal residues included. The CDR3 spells CASSSSSLTGRRNGYTF.

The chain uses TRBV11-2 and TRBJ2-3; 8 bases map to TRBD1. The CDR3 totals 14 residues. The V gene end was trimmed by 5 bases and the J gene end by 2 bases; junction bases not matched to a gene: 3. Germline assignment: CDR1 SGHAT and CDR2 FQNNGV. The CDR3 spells CASSRTGYTDTQYF. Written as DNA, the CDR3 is TGTGCCAGCAGCCGGACAGGGTACACAGATACGCAGTATTTT.

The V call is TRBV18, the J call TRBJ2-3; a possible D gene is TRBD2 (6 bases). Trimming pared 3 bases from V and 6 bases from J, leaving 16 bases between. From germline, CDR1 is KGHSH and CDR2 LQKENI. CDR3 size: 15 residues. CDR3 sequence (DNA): TGTGCCAGCTCACCTCCTACTGCTAGCGACGATACGCAGTATTTT. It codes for CASSPPTASDDTQYF.

CDR3 sequence reads: CASSFKSGRGNEQFF. CDR3 nucleotides: TGTGCCAGCAGCTTTAAAAGCGGGAGAGGGAATGAGCAGTTCTTC. The chain links TRBV7-3 to TRBJ2-1; TRBD2 matches 8 bases. CDR1 and CDR2 from the germline V gene are SGHTA and FQGTGA. This CDR3 is 15 amino acids long. V shed 3 bases, J shed 7 bases, and the junction held 8 bases outside the gene matches.

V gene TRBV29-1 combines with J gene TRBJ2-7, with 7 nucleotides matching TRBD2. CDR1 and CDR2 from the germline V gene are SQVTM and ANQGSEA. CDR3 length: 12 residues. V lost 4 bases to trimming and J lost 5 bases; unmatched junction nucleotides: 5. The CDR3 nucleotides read TGCAGCGTTGGGGGGGGTCCGCACGAGCAGTACTTC. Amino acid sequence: CSVGGGPHEQYF.

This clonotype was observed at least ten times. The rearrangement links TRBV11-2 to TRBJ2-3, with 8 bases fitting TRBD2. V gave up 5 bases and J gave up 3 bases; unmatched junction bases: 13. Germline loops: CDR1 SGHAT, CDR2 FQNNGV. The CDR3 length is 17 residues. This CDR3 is CASSITSGPLITDTQYF. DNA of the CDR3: TGTGCCAGCAGCATTACTAGCGGTCCCCTGATAACAGATACGCAGTATTTT.

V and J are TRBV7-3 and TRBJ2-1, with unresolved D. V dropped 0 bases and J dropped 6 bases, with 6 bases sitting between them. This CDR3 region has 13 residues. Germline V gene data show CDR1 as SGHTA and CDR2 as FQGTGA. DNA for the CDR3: TGTGCCAGCAGCTTAACTAGAATCAATGAGCAGTTCTTC. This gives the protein CASSLTRINEQFF.

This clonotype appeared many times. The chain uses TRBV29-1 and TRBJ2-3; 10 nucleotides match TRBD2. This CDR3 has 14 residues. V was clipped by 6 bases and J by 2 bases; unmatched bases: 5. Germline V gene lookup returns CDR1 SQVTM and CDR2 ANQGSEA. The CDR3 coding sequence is TGCAGCGTGCGGGGACTAGCGATCACAGATACGCAGTATTTT. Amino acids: CSVRGLAITDTQYF.

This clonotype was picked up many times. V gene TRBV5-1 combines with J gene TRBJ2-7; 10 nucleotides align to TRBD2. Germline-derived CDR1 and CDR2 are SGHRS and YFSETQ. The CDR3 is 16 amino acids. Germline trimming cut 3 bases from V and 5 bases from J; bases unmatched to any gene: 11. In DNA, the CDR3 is TGCGCCAGCAGCTGGGTTCTAGCGGGAGCTCCCCACGAGCAGTACTTC. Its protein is CASSWVLAGAPHEQYF.

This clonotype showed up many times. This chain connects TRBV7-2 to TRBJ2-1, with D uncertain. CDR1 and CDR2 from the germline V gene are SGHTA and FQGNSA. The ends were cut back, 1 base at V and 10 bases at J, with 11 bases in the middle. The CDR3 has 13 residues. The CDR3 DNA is TGTGCCAGCAGCTTAGGCGGCGTCAACGAGCAGTTCTTC. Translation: CASSLGGVNEQFF.

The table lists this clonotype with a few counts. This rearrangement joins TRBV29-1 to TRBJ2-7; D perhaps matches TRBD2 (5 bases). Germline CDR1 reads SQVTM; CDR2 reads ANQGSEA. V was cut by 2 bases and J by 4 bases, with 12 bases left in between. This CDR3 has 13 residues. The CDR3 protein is CSVESPEGYEQYF. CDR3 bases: TGCAGCGTTGAAAGCCCTGAGGGATACGAGCAGTACTTC.